The text below deals with one T cell receptor beta chain. The sample originates from a study of CD8+ T cells in alopecia areata. Treatment specified: oral pan-JAK inhibitor, 5-10 mg twice daily. RNA extraction was followed by reverse transcription into cDNA, which acted as the sequencing template. Assay: immunoSEQ multiplex PCR; the TCRdb copy retains only in-frame clones and omits some. The table lists approximately 210,000 clones, 55% to 70% of them singletons. The CDR3 totals 15 residues. The V end was cut by 5 bases, the J end by 3 bases, with 13 bases between. Germline V gene data show CDR1 as LGHNA and CDR2 as YSLEER.

Specimen: CD4+ T cells sorted from blood, collected at week 4, from a patient treated with tofacitinib. The chain carries TRBV4-3 and TRBJ2-2, with D possibly matching TRBD2 (6 bases). The sequence came from a human donor with alopecia areata. The CDR3 loop reads CASSKRDSDTGELFF. As DNA, the CDR3 is TGCGCCAGCAGCAAACGGGACTCGGACACCGGGGAGCTGTTTTTT.